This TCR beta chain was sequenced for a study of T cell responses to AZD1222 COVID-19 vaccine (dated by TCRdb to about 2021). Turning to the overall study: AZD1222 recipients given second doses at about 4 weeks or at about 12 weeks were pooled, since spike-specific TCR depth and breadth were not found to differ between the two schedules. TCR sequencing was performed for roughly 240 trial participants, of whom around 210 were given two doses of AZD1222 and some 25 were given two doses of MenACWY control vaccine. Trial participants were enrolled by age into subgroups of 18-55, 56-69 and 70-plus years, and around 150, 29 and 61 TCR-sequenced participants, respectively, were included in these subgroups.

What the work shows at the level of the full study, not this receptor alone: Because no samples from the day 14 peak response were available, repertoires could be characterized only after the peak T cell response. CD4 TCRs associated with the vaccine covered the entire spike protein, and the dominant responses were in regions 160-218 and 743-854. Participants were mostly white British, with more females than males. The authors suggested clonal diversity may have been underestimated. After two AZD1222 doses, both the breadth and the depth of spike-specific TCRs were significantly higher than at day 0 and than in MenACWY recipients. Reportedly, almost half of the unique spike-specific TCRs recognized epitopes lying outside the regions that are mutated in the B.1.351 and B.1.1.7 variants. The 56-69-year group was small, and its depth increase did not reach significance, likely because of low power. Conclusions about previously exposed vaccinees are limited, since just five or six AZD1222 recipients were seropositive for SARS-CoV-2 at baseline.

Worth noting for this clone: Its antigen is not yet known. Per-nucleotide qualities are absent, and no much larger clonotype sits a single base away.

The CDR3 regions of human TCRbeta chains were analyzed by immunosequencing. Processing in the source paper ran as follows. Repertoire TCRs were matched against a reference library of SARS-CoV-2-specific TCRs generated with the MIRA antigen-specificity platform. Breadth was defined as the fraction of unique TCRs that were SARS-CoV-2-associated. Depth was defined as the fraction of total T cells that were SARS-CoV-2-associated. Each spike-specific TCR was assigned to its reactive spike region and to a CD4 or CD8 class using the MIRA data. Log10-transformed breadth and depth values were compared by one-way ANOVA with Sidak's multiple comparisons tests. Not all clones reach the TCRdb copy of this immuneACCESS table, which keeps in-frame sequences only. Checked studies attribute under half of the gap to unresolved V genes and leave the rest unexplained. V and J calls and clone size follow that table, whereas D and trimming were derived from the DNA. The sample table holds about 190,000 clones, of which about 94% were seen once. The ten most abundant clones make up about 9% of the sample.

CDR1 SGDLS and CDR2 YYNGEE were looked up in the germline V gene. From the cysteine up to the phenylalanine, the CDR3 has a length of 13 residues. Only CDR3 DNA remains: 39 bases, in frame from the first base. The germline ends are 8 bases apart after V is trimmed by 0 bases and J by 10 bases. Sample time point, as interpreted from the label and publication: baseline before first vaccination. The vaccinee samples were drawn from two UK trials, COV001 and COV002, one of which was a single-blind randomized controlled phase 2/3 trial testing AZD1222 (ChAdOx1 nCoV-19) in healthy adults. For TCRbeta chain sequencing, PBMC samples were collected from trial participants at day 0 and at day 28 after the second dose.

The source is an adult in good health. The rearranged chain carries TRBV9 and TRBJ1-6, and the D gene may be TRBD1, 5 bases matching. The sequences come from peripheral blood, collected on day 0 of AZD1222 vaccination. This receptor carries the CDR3 CASSVVGDSPLHF. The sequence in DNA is TGTGCCAGCAGCGTAGTTGGGGACTCACCCCTCCACTTT. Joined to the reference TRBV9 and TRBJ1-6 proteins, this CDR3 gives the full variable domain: DSGVTQTPKHLITATGQRVTLRCSPRSGDLSVYWYQQSLDQGLQFLIQYYNGEERAKGNILERFSAQQFPDLHSELNLSSLELGDSALYFCASSVVGDSPLHFGNGTRLTVT.